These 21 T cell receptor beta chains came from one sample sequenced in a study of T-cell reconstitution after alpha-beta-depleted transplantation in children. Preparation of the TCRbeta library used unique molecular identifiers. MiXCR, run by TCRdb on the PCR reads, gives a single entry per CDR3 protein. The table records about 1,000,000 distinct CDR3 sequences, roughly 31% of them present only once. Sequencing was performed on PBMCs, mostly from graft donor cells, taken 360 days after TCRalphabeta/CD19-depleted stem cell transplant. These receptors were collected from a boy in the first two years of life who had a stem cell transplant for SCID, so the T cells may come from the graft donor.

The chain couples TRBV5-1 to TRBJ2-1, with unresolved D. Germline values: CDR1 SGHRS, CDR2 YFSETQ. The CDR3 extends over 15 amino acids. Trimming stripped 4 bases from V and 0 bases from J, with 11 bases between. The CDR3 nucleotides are TGCGCCAGCAGCCGCGTCCTGTCCTCCTACAATGAGCAGTTCTTC. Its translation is CASSRVLSSYNEQFF. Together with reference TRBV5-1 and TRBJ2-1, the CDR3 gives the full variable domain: KAGVTQTPRYLIKTRGQQVTLSCSPISGHRSVSWYQQTPGQGLQFLFEYFSETQRNKGNFPGRFSGRQFSNSRSEMNVSTLELGDSALYLCASSRVLSSYNEQFFGPGTRLTVL.

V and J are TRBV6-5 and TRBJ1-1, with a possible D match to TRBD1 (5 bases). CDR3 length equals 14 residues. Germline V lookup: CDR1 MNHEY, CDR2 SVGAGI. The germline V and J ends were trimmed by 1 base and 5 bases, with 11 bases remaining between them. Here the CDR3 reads CASSYWGRQTEAFF. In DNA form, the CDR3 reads TGTGCCAGCAGTTACTGGGGACGGCAGACTGAAGCTTTCTTT.

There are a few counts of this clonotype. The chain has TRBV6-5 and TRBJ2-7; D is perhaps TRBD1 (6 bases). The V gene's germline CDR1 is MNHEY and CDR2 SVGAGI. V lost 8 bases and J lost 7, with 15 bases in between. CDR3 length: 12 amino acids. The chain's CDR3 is CASRHREGEQYF. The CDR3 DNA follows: TGTGCCAGCCGACACAGGGAAGGGGAGCAGTACTTC.

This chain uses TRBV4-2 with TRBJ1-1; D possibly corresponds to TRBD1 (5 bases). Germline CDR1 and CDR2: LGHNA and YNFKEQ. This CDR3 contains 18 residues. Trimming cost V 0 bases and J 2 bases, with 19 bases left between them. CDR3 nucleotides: TGTGCCAGCAGCCAAGATACGGCGCCGCACAGGATCAACACTGAAGCTTTCTTT. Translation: CASSQDTAPHRINTEAFF.

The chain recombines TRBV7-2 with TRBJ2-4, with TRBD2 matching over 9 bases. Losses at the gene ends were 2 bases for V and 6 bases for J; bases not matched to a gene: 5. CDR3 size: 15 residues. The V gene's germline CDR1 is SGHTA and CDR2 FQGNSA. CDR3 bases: TGTGCCAGCAGCTTACTGTCACTAGCGGGAAACATTCAGTACTTC. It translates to CASSLLSLAGNIQYF.

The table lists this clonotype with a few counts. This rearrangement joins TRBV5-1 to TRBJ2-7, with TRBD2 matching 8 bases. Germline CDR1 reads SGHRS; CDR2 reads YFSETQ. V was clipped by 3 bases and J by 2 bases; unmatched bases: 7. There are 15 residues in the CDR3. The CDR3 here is CASSWDSGTTYEQYF. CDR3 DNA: TGCGCCAGCAGCTGGGATAGCGGGACTACCTACGAGCAGTACTTC.

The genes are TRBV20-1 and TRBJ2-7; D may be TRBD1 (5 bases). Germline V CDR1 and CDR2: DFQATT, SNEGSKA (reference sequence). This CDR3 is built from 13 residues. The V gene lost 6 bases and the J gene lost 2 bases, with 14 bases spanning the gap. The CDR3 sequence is CSAKGLSTYEQYF. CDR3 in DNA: TGCAGTGCGAAGGGGCTTTCGACCTACGAGCAGTACTTC.

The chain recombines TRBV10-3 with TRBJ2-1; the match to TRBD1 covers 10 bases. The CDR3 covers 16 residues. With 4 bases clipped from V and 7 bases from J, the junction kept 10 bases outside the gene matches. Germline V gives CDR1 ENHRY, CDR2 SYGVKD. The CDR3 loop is CAISGWGTGVKNEQFF. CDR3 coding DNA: TGTGCCATCAGTGGGTGGGGGACAGGGGTAAAGAATGAGCAGTTCTTC.

In nucleotides, the CDR3 is TGTGCCAGCAGCATAGCTAGGGTATCCGGGCGATCCAATGAGCAGTTCTTC. This sequence encodes CASSIARVSGRSNEQFF. V usage is TRBV9 and J usage is TRBJ2-1; D ambiguous. Germline-derived CDR1 and CDR2 are SGDLS and YYNGEE. Trimming cost V 4 bases and J 6 bases, with 23 bases left between them. The CDR3 is 17 residues long. The full variable domain, in which reference TRBV9 and TRBJ2-1 provide the parts outside the CDR3, is DSGVTQTPKHLITATGQRVTLRCSPRSGDLSVYWYQQSLDQGLQFLIQYYNGEERAKGNILERFSAQQFPDLHSELNLSSLELGDSALYFCASSIARVSGRSNEQFFGPGTRLTVL.

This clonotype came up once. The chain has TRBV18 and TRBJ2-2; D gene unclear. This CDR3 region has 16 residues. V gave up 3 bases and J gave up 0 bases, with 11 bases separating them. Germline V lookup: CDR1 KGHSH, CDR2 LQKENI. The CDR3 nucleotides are TGTGCCAGCTCACCCTTTATGGGCCCGAACACCGGGGAGCTGTTTTTT. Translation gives CASSPFMGPNTGELFF.

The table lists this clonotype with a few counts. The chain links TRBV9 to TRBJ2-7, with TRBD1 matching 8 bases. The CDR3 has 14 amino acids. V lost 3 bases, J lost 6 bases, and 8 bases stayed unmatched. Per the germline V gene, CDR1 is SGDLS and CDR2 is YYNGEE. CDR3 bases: TGTGCCAGCAGCGCCTCGGACAGGGCTGGCGAGCAGTACTTC. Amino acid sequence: CASSASDRAGEQYF.

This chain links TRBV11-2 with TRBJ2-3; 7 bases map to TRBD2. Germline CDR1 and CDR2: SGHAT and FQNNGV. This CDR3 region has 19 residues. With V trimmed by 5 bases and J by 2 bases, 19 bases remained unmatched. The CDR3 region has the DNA TGTGCCAGCAGCGTACTGCGAGTCAGCGGGACCCTATACACAGATACGCAGTATTTT. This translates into CASSVLRVSGTLYTDTQYF. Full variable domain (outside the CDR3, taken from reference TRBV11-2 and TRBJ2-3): EAGVAQSPRYKIIEKRQSVAFWCNPISGHATLYWYQQILGQGPKLLIQFQNNGVVDDSQLPKDRFSAERLKGVDSTLKIQPAKLEDSAVYLCASSVLRVSGTLYTDTQYFGPGTRLTVL.

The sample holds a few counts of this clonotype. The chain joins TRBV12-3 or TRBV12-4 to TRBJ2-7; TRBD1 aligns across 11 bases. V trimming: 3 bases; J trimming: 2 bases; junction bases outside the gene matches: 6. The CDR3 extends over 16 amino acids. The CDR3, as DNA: TGTGCCAGCAGTTTTAATGGACAGGGGGCTACCTACGAGCAGTACTTC. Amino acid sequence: CASSFNGQGATYEQYF.

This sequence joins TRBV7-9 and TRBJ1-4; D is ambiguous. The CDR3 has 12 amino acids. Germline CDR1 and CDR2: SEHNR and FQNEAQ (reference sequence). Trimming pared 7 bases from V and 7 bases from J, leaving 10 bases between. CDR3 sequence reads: CASTPSPEKLFF. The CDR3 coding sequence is TGTGCCAGCACCCCCTCCCCTGAAAAACTGTTTTTT.

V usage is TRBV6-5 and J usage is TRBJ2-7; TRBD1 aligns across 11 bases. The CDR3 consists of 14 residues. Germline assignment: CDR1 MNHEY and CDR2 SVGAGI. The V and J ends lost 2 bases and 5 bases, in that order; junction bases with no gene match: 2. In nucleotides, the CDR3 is TGTGCCAGCAGTTACGGGACAGGGGGGAACGAGCAGTACTTC. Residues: CASSYGTGGNEQYF.

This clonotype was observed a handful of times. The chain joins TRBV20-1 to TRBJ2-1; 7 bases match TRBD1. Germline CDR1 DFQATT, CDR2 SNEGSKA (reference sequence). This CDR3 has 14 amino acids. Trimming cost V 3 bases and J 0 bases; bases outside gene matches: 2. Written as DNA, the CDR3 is TGCAGTGCTAGGGGACAGAACTCCTACAATGAGCAGTTCTTC. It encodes CSARGQNSYNEQFF.

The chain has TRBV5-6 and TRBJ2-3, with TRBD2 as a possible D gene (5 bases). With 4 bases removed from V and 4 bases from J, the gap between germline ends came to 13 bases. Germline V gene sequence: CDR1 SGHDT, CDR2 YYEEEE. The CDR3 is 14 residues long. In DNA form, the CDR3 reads TGTGCCAGCAGCAGAGGGCATGAGGCAGATACGCAGTATTTT. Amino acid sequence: CASSRGHEADTQYF.

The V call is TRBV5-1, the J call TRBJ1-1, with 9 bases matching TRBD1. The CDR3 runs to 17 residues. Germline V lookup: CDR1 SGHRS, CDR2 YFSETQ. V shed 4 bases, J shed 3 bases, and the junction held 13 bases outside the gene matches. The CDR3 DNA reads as TGCGCCAGCAGCGGCGGGATGATACAGGGGGCGCACACTGAAGCTTTCTTT. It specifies CASSGGMIQGAHTEAFF.

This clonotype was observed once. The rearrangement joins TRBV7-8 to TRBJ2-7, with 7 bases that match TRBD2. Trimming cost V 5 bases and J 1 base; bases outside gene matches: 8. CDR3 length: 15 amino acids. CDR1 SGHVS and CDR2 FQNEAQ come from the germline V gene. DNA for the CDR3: TGTGCCAGCAGCCTTCGGGGGACTAAGTCCTACGAGCAGTACTTC. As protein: CASSLRGTKSYEQYF.

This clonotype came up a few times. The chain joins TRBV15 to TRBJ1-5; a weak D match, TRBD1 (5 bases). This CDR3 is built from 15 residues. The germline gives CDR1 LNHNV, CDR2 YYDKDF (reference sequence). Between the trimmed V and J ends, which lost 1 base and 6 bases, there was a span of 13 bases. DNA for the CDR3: TGTGCCACCAGCAGAGTAGAGGGGAAGGGTCAGCCCCAGCATTTT. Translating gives CATSRVEGKGQPQHF.

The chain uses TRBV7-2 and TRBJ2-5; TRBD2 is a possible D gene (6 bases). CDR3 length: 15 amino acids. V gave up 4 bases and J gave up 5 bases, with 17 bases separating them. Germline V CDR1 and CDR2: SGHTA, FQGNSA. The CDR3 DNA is TGTGCCAGCAGCTCAGTATCGGGGGTGGAGGAGACCCAGTACTTC. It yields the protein CASSSVSGVEETQYF.